A selection of T cell receptor beta chains follows, all from one sample in a study of cytomegalovirus exposure and HLA in healthy donors. Some clones are missing from TCRdb's copy, which holds only in-frame ones; the method was immunoSEQ multiplex PCR. The sample has about 190,000 clones, 77% seen once. The sequencing input was PBMCs. Receptors originate from a woman aged 25 to 39 in good health and CMV-seropositive. Both conserved end residues are trimmed from each CDR3.

CDR3aa	v_gene
ASSFPQGAAYNEQF	TRBV11-3
ASSLGQPNSPLH	TRBV4-3
ASSPGLADRITDTQY	TRBV19
ASSDSYGTSDEQY	TRBV6-4
ASSLGGERTIEAF	TRBV5-4
ASLRDNREEQY	TRBV28
ASSSYYEQY	TRBV6-5
SVVSGGASETQY	TRBV29-1
AWSPTGLSEQF	TRBV30
ASSIAAGGSNQPQH	TRBV19
ASSLGLAGFSYNEQF	TRBV5-1
ATSNRGGETQY	TRBV15
ASSGQGNYEQY	TRBV7-2
AWSVPAGATQY	TRBV30
ASSSDRGSYTQY	TRBV7-3
ASSHPGTSVAPYEQY	TRBV4-2
ASSRLTGREDTGELF	TRBV4-2
ASSLVGGQVSYEQY	TRBV7-2
ASSVVGGQETQY	TRBV9
ASSLDRDRVITEAF	TRBV7-8
ASSTEGLAGVSYEQY	TRBV11-2
ASGQGSNTEAF	TRBV6-4
ASSVQGITEAF	TRBV2
ASSLLRGGNTIY	TRBV6-1
ATSRNQGVGYGYT	TRBV15
ASRKAGAPGVYGYT	TRBV28
ASSLEGQGAYEQY	TRBV5-1